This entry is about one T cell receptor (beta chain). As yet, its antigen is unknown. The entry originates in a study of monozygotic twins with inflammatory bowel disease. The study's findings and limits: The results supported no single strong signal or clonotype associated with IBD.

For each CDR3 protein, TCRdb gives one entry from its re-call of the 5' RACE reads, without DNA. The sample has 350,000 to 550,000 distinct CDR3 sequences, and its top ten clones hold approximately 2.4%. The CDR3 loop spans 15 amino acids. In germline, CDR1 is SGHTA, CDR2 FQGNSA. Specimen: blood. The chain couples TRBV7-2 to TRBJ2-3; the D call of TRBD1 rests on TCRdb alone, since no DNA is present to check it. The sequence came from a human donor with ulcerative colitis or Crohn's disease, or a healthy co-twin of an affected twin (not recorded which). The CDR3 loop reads CASSIEGVQLATQYF. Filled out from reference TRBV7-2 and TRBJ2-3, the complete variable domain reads GAGVSQSPSNKVTEKGKDVELRCDPISGHTALYWYRQSLGQGLEFLIYFQGNSAPDKSGLPSDRFSAERTGGSVSTLTIQRTQQEDSAVYLCASSIEGVQLATQYFGPGTRLTVL.